The 23 T cell receptor beta chains below all came from one sample that was sequenced in a study of shared clonotypes between healthy human individuals. Some clones are missing from TCRdb's copy, which holds only in-frame ones; the method was immunoSEQ multiplex PCR. Among about 490,000 clones, around 80% were seen once, and the ten largest hold around 12%. Sequencing used PBMCs. These receptors came from a woman aged 40 to 55 in good health. Some clones in this sample may be carry-over from other donors' samples.

This clone appeared a few times. V gene TRBV2 combines with J gene TRBJ1-4; no clear D gene. CDR1 and CDR2 (germline): SNHLY, FYNNEI. Trimming took off 6 bases at V and 4 bases at J, with 9 bases between the two ends. The CDR3 totals 13 residues. CDR3 loop: CASRPGINEKLFF. The DNA for the CDR3 is TGTGCCAGCAGGCCGGGGATTAATGAAAAACTGTTTTTT.

For this clone: Other DNA variants within this sample encode the same CDR3. J is TRBJ1-2 and V is TRBV28; D is unresolved. The CDR3 is 11 residues long. The V end was cut by 6 bases, the J end by 0 bases, with 2 bases between. Per the germline V gene, CDR1 is MDHEN and CDR2 is SYDVKM. The CDR3 reads CASSSNYGYTF. The CDR3 nucleotides read TGTGCCAGCAGCTCTAACTATGGCTACACCTTC.

In this sample, this clone turned up a few times. The genes are TRBV5-6 and TRBJ2-7, with unresolved D. Trimming pared 7 bases from V and 4 bases from J, leaving 27 bases between. Germline V gene lookup returns CDR1 SGHDT and CDR2 YYEEEE. This CDR3 comprises 17 residues. The CDR3 reads CASSFYLTGADLYEQYF. Here the CDR3 DNA reads TGTGCCAGCTCCTTCTATTTAACTGGTGCGGATTTGTACGAGCAGTACTTC.

The gene calls are TRBV18 and TRBJ1-1; D gene ambiguous. The CDR3 spans 15 residues. V lost 2 bases, J lost 0 bases, and 10 bases lay in between. CDR1 KGHSH and CDR2 LQKENI come from the germline V gene. The CDR3 region is CASSPREVVNTEAFF. The CDR3 coding sequence is TGTGCCAGCTCACCAAGGGAGGTGGTGAACACTGAAGCTTTCTTT.

The chain couples TRBV6-1 to TRBJ1-1, with a weak D call TRBD1 (5 bases). Between the trimmed V and J ends, which lost 5 bases and 6 bases, there was a span of 13 bases. CDR3 length: 13 residues. Germline CDR1 is MNHNS and CDR2 is SASEGT. CDR3 DNA sequence: TGTGCCAGCAGTCGCGACAGCGGCGCTGAAGCTTTCTTT. Protein sequence: CASSRDSGAEAFF.

This clone was recorded only once. The V call is TRBV4-1, the J call TRBJ2-1; the match to TRBD2 covers 12 bases. The V segment lost 1 base and the J segment 9 bases; nucleotides outside the gene matches: 10. The germline V gene encodes CDR1 MGHRA and CDR2 YSYEKL. The CDR3 sequence is 17 residues long. CDR3 DNA sequence: TGCGCCAGCAGCCAAGGGGTGGCTAGCGGGAGGGCAGGTGAGCAGTTCTTC. Translation: CASSQGVASGRAGEQFF.

V gene TRBV7-2 combines with J gene TRBJ2-5; 7 bases agree with TRBD2. This CDR3 region has 16 residues. CDR1 is SGHTA, CDR2 FQGNSA, per germline. V dropped 6 bases and J dropped 1; count of bases not matched to a gene: 11. The CDR3 loop is CASSYGGGTFQETQYF. The CDR3 bases are TGTGCCAGCAGTTACGGGGGAGGGACTTTCCAAGAGACCCAGTACTTC.

Here the CDR3 DNA reads TGTGCCAGCAGCTTTACTTCGAGCTCCTACAATGAGCAGTTCTTC. As protein: CASSFTSSSYNEQFF. The chain is built from TRBV7-2 and TRBJ2-1; D gene unclear. The germline gives CDR1 SGHTA, CDR2 FQGNSA. V was pared by 3 bases and J by 0 bases, with 9 bases between. The CDR3 has 15 amino acids.

The V and J genes are TRBV7-9 and TRBJ2-7; D is unclear. The ends were cut back, 5 bases at V and 2 bases at J, with 16 bases in the middle. The CDR3 contains 15 residues. Germline V gene lookup returns CDR1 SEHNR and CDR2 FQNEAQ (reference sequence). The CDR3 region has the DNA TGTGCCAGCAGCCTCACAGCCTTATCGACCTACGAGCAGTACTTC. Translated: CASSLTALSTYEQYF.

Remarks on this clone: A far more abundant clone sits one base away, making this likely a read error. The chain recombines TRBV7-9 with TRBJ1-1; D is possibly TRBD1 (6 bases). This CDR3 spans 13 amino acids. Germline CDR1 and CDR2: SEHNR and FQNEAQ (reference sequence). CDR3 sequence: CASGLEGGTEAFF. In DNA, the CDR3 is TGTGCCAGCGGCTTAGAAGGGGGCACTGAAGCTTTCTTT.

V usage is TRBV6-6 and J usage is TRBJ2-1; 7 bases are a match to TRBD2. Germline V gives CDR1 MNHNY, CDR2 SVGAGI (reference sequence). Trimming at V came to 9 bases and at J to 1 base, leaving 3 bases not matched to a gene. CDR3 length equals 13 residues. CDR3 coding DNA: TGTGCCAGTGGAGCGGGATCCTACAATGAGCAGTTCTTC. Its translation: CASGAGSYNEQFF.

The genes are TRBV25-1 and TRBJ1-1; D call uncertain. The ends were cut back, 3 bases at V and 1 base at J, with 12 bases in the middle. This CDR3 spans 15 amino acids. Germline CDR1 reads MGHDK; CDR2 reads SYGVNS. The DNA for the CDR3 is TGTGCCAGCAGTGAGGCTGGTTACGGGAACACTGAAGCTTTCTTT. Amino acids: CASSEAGYGNTEAFF.

The gene calls are TRBV7-3 and TRBJ2-2; no clear D. The CDR3 is 13 residues long. The germline V gene encodes CDR1 SGHTA and CDR2 FQGTGA. Trimming removed 4 bases at V and 5 bases at J, with 8 bases between. The CDR3 reads CASSSQLTGELFF. For the CDR3, the DNA is TGTGCCAGCAGCTCCCAGTTGACCGGGGAGCTGTTTTTT.

The chain uses TRBV2 and TRBJ1-5; D is unclear. Germline V gene sequence: CDR1 SNHLY, CDR2 FYNNEI. Trimming removed 0 bases from V and 4 bases from J, with 7 bases in between. This CDR3 contains 14 residues. The CDR3 is CASSEAFKNQPQHF. CDR3 in DNA: TGTGCCAGCAGTGAAGCGTTTAAGAATCAGCCCCAGCATTTT.

As regards this clone: One base away lies a much larger clone, so this may be a sequencing read error. The J gene is TRBJ1-1, the V gene TRBV5-1; maybe TRBD1 (6 bases). Trimming took off 0 bases at V and 4 bases at J, with 7 bases between the two ends. CDR1 SGHRS and CDR2 YFSETQ come from the germline V gene. The CDR3 has 13 amino acids. The CDR3 protein is CASSLGGGTEAFF. DNA of the CDR3: TGCGCCAGCAGCTTGGGAGGGGGCACTGAAGCTTTCTTT.

J is TRBJ2-7 and V is TRBV5-4, with a tentative D call TRBD1 (6 bases). Germline loops: CDR1 SGHNT, CDR2 YYREEE (reference sequence). This CDR3 contains 14 residues. The germline V and J ends were trimmed by 9 bases and 0 bases, with 16 bases remaining between them. The CDR3 region has the DNA TGTGCCACCAACTCACAGGGAAGCTCCTACGAGCAGTACTTC. As protein: CATNSQGSSYEQYF.

Turning to this clone: In the same sample, other DNA sequences code for this CDR3. The chain is built from TRBV28 and TRBJ2-7, with 10 bases lining up with TRBD2. Germline values: CDR1 MDHEN, CDR2 SYDVKM. The CDR3 sequence is 14 residues long. After removal of 6 bases from V and 4 bases from J, the junction contained 6 bases not matched to a gene. CDR3 amino acids: CASSLTAGGYEQYF. The CDR3 DNA is TGTGCCAGCAGCCTAACAGCGGGAGGGTACGAGCAGTACTTC. The full variable domain, in which reference TRBV28 and TRBJ2-7 provide the parts outside the CDR3, is DVKVTQSSRYLVKRTGEKVFLECVQDMDHENMFWYRQDPGLGLRLIYFSYDVKMKEKGDIPEGYSVSREKKERFSLILESASTNQTSMYLCASSLTAGGYEQYFGPGTRLTVT.

V is TRBV18 and J is TRBJ1-2; D gene ambiguous. CDR3 length: 12 amino acids. The V and J ends lost 5 bases and 5 bases respectively, with 9 bases between them. Germline V lookup: CDR1 KGHSH, CDR2 LQKENI. The CDR3 sequence: CASSSDTYGYTF. DNA for the CDR3: TGTGCCAGCTCAAGCGACACGTATGGCTACACCTTC.

The chain couples TRBV5-1 to TRBJ2-7; perhaps TRBD1 as D (6 bases). Germline V CDR1 and CDR2: SGHRS, YFSETQ. This CDR3 is built from 13 residues. Trimming pared 4 bases from V and 4 bases from J, leaving 12 bases between. Here the CDR3 DNA reads TGCGCCAGCAGCAGGCAGGGGATTTACGAGCAGTACTTC. Protein product: CASSRQGIYEQYF.

In the case of this clone: Germline is not matched at one junction end, which may reflect a read error. The CDR3 region is CASSPALGSAEGETRYF. As DNA, the CDR3 is TGCGCCAGCAGCCCCGCACTCGGGTCCGCAGAGGGGGAGACCCGGTACTTC. V usage is TRBV4-3 and J usage is TRBJ2-5, with D possibly matching TRBD1 (6 bases). This CDR3 is built from 17 residues. In germline, CDR1 is LGHNA, CDR2 YSLEER.

With regard to this clone: This likely reflects a read error, since a far larger clone is one base away. The chain carries TRBV9 and TRBJ2-7; TRBD1 agrees at 7 bases. The length of the CDR3 is 14 residues. Germline V gene lookup returns CDR1 SGDLS and CDR2 YYNGEE. CDR3 loop: CAGSVGGQSYEQYF. The CDR3 DNA is TGTGCCGGCAGCGTAGGGGGACAGTCCTACGAGCAGTACTTC.

This clone has more than one count but fewer than ten. Other DNA sequences in this sample translate to the same CDR3. The CDR3 bases are TGTGCCAGCAGCCGTACTAGCGGGAGTTACGAGCAGTACTTC. It translates to CASSRTSGSYEQYF. The rearrangement uses TRBV9 and TRBJ2-7, with 11 nucleotides matching TRBD2. CDR3 length: 14 amino acids. The V segment lost 4 bases and the J segment 4 bases; nucleotides outside the gene matches: 4. Germline lookup yields CDR1 SGDLS and CDR2 YYNGEE.

The chain has TRBV19 and TRBJ1-1; no definite D call. The CDR3 sequence is 15 residues long. Germline V gives CDR1 LNHDA, CDR2 SQIVND (reference sequence). V was pared by 6 bases and J by 5 bases, with 19 bases between. CDR3 loop: CASSFRTDGGTEAFF. For the CDR3, the DNA is TGTGCCAGTAGCTTTAGGACGGATGGAGGTACTGAAGCTTTCTTT.